This T cell receptor beta chain was captured by sequencing in a study of early T cells in non-severe SARS-CoV-2 infection. Study results and limitations: VDJdb matching favored anti-spike CD8 responses, missing private and CD4 specificities.

Unique molecular identifiers tagged individual cDNA molecules. TCRdb itself ran the 5' RACE reads through MiXCR, one entry per CDR3 protein. This sample carries approximately 69,000 distinct CDR3 sequences, 11% of them seen once, and the ten largest clones take around 5%. V lost 1 base and J lost 2, with 10 bases in between. From germline, CDR1 is SGHRS and CDR2 YFSETQ. This CDR3 has 14 amino acids. This clonotype was counted a few times. Its antigen is unknown. This TCR was recovered from an adult who was a healthcare worker with PCR-confirmed SARS-CoV-2 infection or an uninfected control (not recorded which). The chain recombines TRBV5-1 with TRBJ2-7, with D unclear. This specimen consisted of whole blood, obtained at baseline. The chain's CDR3 is CASSLLGSTYEQYF. CDR3 DNA: TGCGCCAGCAGCTTGTTGGGCTCGACCTACGAGCAGTACTTC.